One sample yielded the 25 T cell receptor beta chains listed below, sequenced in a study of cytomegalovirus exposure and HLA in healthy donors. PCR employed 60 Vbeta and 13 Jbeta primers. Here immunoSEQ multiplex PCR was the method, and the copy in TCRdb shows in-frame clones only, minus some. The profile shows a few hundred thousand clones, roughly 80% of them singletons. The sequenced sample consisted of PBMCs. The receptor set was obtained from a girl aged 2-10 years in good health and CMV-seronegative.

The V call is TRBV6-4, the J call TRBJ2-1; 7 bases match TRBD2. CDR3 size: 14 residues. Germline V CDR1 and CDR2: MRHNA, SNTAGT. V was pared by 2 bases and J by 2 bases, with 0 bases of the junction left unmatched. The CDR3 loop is CASSDGLAYNEQFF. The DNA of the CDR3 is TGTGCCAGCAGTGACGGACTAGCCTACAATGAGCAGTTCTTC.

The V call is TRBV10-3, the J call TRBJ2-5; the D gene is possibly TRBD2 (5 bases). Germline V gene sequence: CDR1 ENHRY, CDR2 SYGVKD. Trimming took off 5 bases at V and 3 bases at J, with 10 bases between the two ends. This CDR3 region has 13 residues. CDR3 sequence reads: CAISFSVEETQYF. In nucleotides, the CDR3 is TGTGCCATCAGTTTTAGCGTGGAAGAGACCCAGTACTTC.

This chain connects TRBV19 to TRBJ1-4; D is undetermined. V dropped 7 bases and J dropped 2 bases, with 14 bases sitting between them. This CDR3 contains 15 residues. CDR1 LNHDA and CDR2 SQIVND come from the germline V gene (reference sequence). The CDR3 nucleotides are TGTGCCAGTAAACGGAGGGTGGATACTAATGAAAAACTGTTTTTT. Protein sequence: CASKRRVDTNEKLFF.

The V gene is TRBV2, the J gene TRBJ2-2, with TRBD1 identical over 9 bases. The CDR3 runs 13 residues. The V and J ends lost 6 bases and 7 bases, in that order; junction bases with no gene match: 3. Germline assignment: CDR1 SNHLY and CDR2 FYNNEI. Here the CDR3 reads CASRGTGRGELFF. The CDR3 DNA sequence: TGTGCCAGCAGGGGGACAGGGCGCGGGGAGCTGTTTTTT.

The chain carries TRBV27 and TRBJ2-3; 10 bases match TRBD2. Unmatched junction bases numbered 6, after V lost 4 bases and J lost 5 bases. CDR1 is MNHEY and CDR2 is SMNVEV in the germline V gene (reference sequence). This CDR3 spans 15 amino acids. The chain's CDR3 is CASSWSSGGLDTQYF. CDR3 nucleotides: TGTGCCAGCAGTTGGTCTAGCGGGGGCCTAGATACGCAGTATTTT.

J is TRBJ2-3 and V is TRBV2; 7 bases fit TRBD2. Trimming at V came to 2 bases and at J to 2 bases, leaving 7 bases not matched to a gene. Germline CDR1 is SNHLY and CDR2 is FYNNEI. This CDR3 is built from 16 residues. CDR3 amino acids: CASSELASGHTDTQYF. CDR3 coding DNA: TGTGCCAGCAGTGAATTAGCTAGCGGTCACACAGATACGCAGTATTTT. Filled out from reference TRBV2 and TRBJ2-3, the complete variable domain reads EPEVTQTPSHQVTQMGQEVILRCVPISNHLYFYWYRQILGQKVEFLVSFYNNEISEKSEIFDDQFSVERPDGSNFTLKIRSTKLEDSAMYFCASSELASGHTDTQYFGPGTRLTVL.

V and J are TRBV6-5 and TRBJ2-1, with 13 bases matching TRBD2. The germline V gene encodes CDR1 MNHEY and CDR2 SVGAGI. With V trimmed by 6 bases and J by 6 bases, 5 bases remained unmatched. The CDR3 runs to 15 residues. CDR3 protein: CASRELAGGGNEQFF. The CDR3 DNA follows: TGTGCCAGCAGGGAACTAGCGGGAGGGGGCAATGAGCAGTTCTTC.

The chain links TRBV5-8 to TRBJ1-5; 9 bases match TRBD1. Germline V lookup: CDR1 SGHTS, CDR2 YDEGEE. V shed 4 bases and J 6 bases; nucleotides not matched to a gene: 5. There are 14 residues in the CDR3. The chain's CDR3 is CASSRRTGAQPQHF. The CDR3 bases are TGTGCCAGCAGCCGGCGGACAGGGGCTCAGCCCCAGCATTTT.

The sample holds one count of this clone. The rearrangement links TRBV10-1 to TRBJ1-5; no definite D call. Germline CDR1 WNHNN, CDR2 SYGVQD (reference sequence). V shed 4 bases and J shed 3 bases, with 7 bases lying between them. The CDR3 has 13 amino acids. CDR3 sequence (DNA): TGCGCCAGCAGTGCGGGTTTCAATCAGCCCCAGCATTTT. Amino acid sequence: CASSAGFNQPQHF.

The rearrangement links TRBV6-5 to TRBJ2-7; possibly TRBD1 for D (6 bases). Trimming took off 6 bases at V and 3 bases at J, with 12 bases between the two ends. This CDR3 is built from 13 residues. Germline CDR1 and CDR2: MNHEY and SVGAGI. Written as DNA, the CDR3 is TGTGCCAGCAGCCGACCGACAGGCTACGAGCAGTACTTC. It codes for CASSRPTGYEQYF.

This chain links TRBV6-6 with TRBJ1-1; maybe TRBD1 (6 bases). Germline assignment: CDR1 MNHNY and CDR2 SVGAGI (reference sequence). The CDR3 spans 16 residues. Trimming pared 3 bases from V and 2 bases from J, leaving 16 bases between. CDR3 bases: TGTGCCAGCAGTTATTTGGGGAGGGGGGTAAACACTGAAGCTTTCTTT. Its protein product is CASSYLGRGVNTEAFF.

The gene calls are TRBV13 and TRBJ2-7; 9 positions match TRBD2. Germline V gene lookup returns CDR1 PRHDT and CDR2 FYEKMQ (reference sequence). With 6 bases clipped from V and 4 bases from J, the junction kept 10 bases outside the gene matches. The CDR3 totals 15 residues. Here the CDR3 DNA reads TGTGCCAGCAGTGGTGGGGCGGGAGGGGAATACGAGCAGTACTTC. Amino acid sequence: CASSGGAGGEYEQYF.

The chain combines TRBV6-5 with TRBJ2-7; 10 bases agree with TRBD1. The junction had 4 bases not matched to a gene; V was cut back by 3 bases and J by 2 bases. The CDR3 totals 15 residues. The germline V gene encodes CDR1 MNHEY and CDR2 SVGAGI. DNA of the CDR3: TGTGCCAGCAGTTATACCGGGACAGGGGCCTACGAGCAGTACTTC. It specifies CASSYTGTGAYEQYF.

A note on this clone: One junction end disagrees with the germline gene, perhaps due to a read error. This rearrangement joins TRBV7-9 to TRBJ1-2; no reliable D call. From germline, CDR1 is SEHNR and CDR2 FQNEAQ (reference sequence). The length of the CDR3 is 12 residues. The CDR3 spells CASSLDGREASF. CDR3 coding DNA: TGTGCCAGCAGCTTAGATGGTAGGGAGGCGTCTTTC.

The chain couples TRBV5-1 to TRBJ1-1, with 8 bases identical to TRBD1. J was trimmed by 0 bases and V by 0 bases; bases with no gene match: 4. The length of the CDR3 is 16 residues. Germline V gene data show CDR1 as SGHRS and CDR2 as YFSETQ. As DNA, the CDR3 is TGCGCCAGCAGCTTGGAGGCAGGGGGCTTGAACACTGAAGCTTTCTTT. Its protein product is CASSLEAGGLNTEAFF.

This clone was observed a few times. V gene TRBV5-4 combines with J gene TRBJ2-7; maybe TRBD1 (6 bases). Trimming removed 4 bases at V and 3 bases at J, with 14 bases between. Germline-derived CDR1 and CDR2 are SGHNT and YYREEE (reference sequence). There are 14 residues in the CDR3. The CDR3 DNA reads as TGTGCCAGCAGCCCGAAGACAGGTGACTACGAGCAGTACTTC. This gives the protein CASSPKTGDYEQYF.

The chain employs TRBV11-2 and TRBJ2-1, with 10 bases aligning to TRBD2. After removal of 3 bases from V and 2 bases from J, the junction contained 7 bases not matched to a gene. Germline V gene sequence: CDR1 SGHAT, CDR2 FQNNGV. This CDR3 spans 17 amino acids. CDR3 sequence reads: CASSFISGRFTYNEQFF. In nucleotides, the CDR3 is TGTGCCAGCAGCTTCATTAGCGGGAGGTTCACCTACAATGAGCAGTTCTTC.

The CDR3 loop is CATDQGASYEQYF. The CDR3, as DNA: TGTGCCACCGATCAGGGGGCCTCCTACGAGCAGTACTTC. The rearrangement uses TRBV6-1 and TRBJ2-5, with 8 bases fitting TRBD1. The last part of the DNA fits TRBJ2-7 better; the J call may be wrong. This CDR3 contains 13 residues. The germline gives CDR1 MNHNS, CDR2 SASEGT.

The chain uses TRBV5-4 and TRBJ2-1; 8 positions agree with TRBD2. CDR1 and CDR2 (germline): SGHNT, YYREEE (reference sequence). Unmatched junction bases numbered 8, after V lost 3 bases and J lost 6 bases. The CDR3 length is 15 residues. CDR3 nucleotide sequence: TGTGCCAGCAGCTCGACCGGGGGGGGATCCAATGAGCAGTTCTTC. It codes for CASSSTGGGSNEQFF. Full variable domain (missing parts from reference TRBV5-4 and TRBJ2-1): ETGVTQSPTHLIKTRGQQVTLRCSSQSGHNTVSWYQQALGQGPQFIFQYYREEENGRGNFPPRFSGLQFPNYSSELNVNALELDDSALYLCASSSTGGGSNEQFFGPGTRLTVL.

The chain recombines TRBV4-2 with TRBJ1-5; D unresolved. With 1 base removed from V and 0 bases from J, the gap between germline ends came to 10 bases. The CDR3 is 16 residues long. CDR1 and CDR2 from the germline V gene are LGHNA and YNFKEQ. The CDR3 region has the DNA TGTGCCAGCAGCCAAGGGTTTCCGGGTAGCAATCAGCCCCAGCATTTT. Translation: CASSQGFPGSNQPQHF.

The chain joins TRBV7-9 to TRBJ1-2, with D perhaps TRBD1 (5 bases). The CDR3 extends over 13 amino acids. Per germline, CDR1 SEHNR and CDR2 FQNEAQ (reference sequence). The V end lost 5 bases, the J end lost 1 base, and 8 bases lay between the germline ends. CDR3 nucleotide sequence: TGTGCCAGCAGCAAGACAGATAACTATGGCTACACCTTC. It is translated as CASSKTDNYGYTF.

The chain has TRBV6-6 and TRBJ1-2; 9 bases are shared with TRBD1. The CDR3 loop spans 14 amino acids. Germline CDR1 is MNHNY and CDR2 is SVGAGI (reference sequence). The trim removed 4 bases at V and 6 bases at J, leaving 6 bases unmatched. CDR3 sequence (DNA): TGTGCCAGCAGTTGGGGACAGGGAAAGGATGGCTACACCTTC. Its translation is CASSWGQGKDGYTF.

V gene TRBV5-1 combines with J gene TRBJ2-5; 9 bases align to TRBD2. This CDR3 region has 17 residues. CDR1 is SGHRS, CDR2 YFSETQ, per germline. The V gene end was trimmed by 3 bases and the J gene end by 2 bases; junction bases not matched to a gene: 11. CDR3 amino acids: CASSWGLDSGGQETQYF. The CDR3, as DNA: TGCGCCAGCAGCTGGGGGTTGGATAGCGGGGGTCAAGAGACCCAGTACTTC. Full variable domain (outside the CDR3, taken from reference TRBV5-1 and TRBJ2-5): KAGVTQTPRYLIKTRGQQVTLSCSPISGHRSVSWYQQTPGQGLQFLFEYFSETQRNKGNFPGRFSGRQFSNSRSEMNVSTLELGDSALYLCASSWGLDSGGQETQYFGPGTRLLVL.

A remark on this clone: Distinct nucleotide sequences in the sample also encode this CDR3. CDR3 residues: CAWKRTSGMTDTQYF. The CDR3 nucleotides are TGTGCCTGGAAGCGGACTAGCGGGATGACAGATACGCAGTATTTT. The V and J genes are TRBV30 and TRBJ2-3; 12 positions match TRBD2. After removal of 4 bases from V and 3 bases from J, the junction contained 5 bases not matched to a gene. CDR3 length: 15 residues. Looked up from germline, CDR1 is GTSNPN and CDR2 is SVGIG (reference sequence). The complete variable domain, with remaining parts taken from reference TRBV30 and TRBJ2-3, reads SQTIHQWPATLVQPVGSPLSLECTVEGTSNPNLYWYRQAAGRGLQLLFYSVGIGQISSEVPQNLSASRPQDRQFILSSKKLLLSDSGFYLCAWKRTSGMTDTQYFGPGTRLTVL.

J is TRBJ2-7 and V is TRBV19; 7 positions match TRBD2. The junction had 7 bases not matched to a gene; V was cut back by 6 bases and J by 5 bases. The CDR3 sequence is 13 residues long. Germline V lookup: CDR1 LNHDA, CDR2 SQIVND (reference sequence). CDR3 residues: CASSLGLENEQYF. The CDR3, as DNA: TGTGCCAGTAGCTTAGGACTAGAAAACGAGCAGTACTTC.